This is a list of T cell receptor beta chains from one sample in a study of long-term antiretroviral therapy in people with HIV. Method: immunoSEQ multiplex PCR; TCRdb's copy keeps in-frame clones and lacks some. The data hold under 20,000 clones, with 79% observed a single time. The sample consisted of unsorted PBMCs, taken 2.3 years after starting antiretroviral therapy. Receptors were obtained from a woman aged 35 to 49 with HIV. The CDR3 runs from the conserved cysteine through the conserved F or W. The D gene is left open where the match is weak. Rows may omit the clone size; those that give it use once, few, many or a size class.

TRBV19	NA	NA	TRBJ1-3	TGTGCCAGTAGTATATGGGACGCAGGAAACACCATATATTTT	CASSIWDAGNTIYF
TRBV7-8	once	NA	TRBJ2-7	TGTGCCAGCAGCTTAGCCGGGGATTCCTACGAGCAGTACTTC	CASSLAGDSYEQYF
TRBV7-9	NA	NA	TRBJ1-2	TGTGCCAGCAGCCCACTCAGTTCGGATGACTATGGCTACACCTTC	CASSPLSSDDYGYTF
TRBV7-8	NA	TRBD2	TRBJ2-1	TGTGCCAGCAGCATTAGATCTAGCGGGAAAAGCTCCTACAATGAGCAGTTCTTC	CASSIRSSGKSSYNEQFF
TRBV7-9	few	NA	TRBJ2-5	TGTGCCAGCAGCTTATCCAGCGGGCCCCAAGAGACCCAGTACTTC	CASSLSSGPQETQYF
TRBV7-9	NA	TRBD2	TRBJ2-1	TGTGCCAGCAGCACCTCGGTGACTAGCGGGAGGCCGGGACAGTTCTTC	CASSTSVTSGRPGQFF
TRBV5-1	NA	NA	TRBJ2-7	TGCGCCACTTCCGACAGCGCAGGGCAAAGCGAGCAGTACTTC	CATSDSAGQSEQYF
TRBV5-3	NA	NA	TRBJ1-5	TGTGCCAGCAGCTCTGAGGCAGATCAGCCCCAGCATTTT	CASSSEADQPQHF
TRBV11-3	NA	TRBD1	TRBJ1-2	TGTGCCAGCAGCTTACCGGGACAGGGGGCGCGAGGCTACACCTTC	CASSLPGQGARGYTF
TRBV11-2	NA	TRBD1	TRBJ2-7	TGTGCCAGCAGCCAAGGGACAGGGGGCTACGAGCAGTACTTC	CASSQGTGGYEQYF
TRBV6-5	NA	NA	TRBJ2-7	TGTGCCAGCAGCCCCTCAGGAGCCGTCTCCTACGAGCAGTACTTC	CASSPSGAVSYEQYF
TRBV18	once	NA	TRBJ2-7	TGTGCCAGCTCCCGTGGGCAGGGATTGACCTACGAGCAGTACTTC	CASSRGQGLTYEQYF
TRBV2	NA	NA	TRBJ2-3	TGTGCCAGCAGAATAAAGGGTTGGGGCACAGATACGCAGTATTTT	CASRIKGWGTDTQYF
TRBV6-1	NA	NA	TRBJ2-5	TGTGCCAGCAGTGAAGGCTCAAAAGGAGAGACCCAGTACTTC	CASSEGSKGETQYF
TRBV11-2	NA	NA	TRBJ2-5	TGTGCCAGCAGCTACACGGAGACCCAGTACTTC	CASSYTETQYF
TRBV19	NA	NA	TRBJ2-2	TGTGCCAGTACAGGGGAGGGGCCGAACACCGGGGAGCTGTTTTTT	CASTGEGPNTGELFF
TRBV7-9	NA	TRBD2	TRBJ2-5	TGTGCCAGCAGCCCTCCTCGGGACTACAAAGAGACCCAGTACTTC	CASSPPRDYKETQYF
TRBV15	NA	NA	TRBJ2-2	TGTGCCACCAGCACGGGGAAGGGCCCCGGGGAGCTGTTTTTT	CATSTGKGPGELFF
TRBV6-1	NA	NA	TRBJ2-7	TGTGCCAGCAGTGAAGGAGCAGGGGCTTCCTACGAGCAGTACTTC	CASSEGAGASYEQYF
TRBV29-1	NA	NA	TRBJ1-2	TGCAGCACTAACTCAGGGATGCATGGCTACACCTTC	CSTNSGMHGYTF
TRBV4-3	NA	TRBD1	TRBJ2-7	TGCGCCAGCAGCCAAGAAGACAGGGGCTACGAGCAGTACTTC	CASSQEDRGYEQYF
TRBV7-2	NA	NA	TRBJ1-3	TGTGCCAGCAGCTTATTTGCAGGGCCTGGAAACACCATATATTTT	CASSLFAGPGNTIYF
TRBV9	NA	NA	TRBJ2-1	TGTGCCAGCAACACGGCCGGGACATCAAATGAGCAGTTCTTC	CASNTAGTSNEQFF
TRBV5-1	NA	NA	TRBJ2-7	TGCGCCAGCAGCCAAACAGGGAACTCCTACGAGCAGTACTTC	CASSQTGNSYEQYF
TRBV4-1	NA	NA	TRBJ2-7	TGCGCCAGCAGCCCCGGCGGGACCTACGAGCAGTACTTC	CASSPGGTYEQYF
TRBV4-2	NA	NA	TRBJ1-2	TGTGCCAGCAGCCAAGATTTGGGATGGGGCTACACCTTC	CASSQDLGWGYTF
TRBV10-2	once	NA	TRBJ1-4	TGCGCCAGCAGTGGGCCTCTAGCCCTGAATGAAAAACTGTTTTTT	CASSGPLALNEKLFF
TRBV11-2	NA	NA	TRBJ2-2	TGTGCCAGCAGCTTAGAGCAGGGGGGGTGGCTGTTTTTT	CASSLEQGGWLFF
TRBV5-1	NA	NA	TRBJ2-7	TGCGCCAGCAGCCTCGGGCACGAGCAGTACTTC	CASSLGHEQYF
TRBV7-9	NA	TRBD2	TRBJ2-1	TGTGCCAGCAGCTTAGAGCGGGGGACTAGCGGGGGAAAGGAGCAGTTCTTC	CASSLERGTSGGKEQFF
TRBV5-4	NA	NA	TRBJ2-3	TGTGCCAGCAGCAAGGACCTCACTAGCACAGATACGCAGTATTTT	CASSKDLTSTDTQYF
TRBV4-1	once	NA	TRBJ1-4	TGCGCCAGCAGCTCTTTCGGGGTAAATGAAAAACTGTTTTTT	CASSSFGVNEKLFF
TRBV19	NA	NA	TRBJ2-1	TGTGCCAGTAGAGGACAATTAACCTACAATGAGCAGTTCTTC	CASRGQLTYNEQFF
TRBV5-4	NA	NA	TRBJ2-1	TGTGCCAGCAGCTGGACAGGCGGGAGCGACAATGAGCAGTTCTTC	CASSWTGGSDNEQFF
TRBV7-9	NA	TRBD1	TRBJ1-1	TGTGCCAGCAGCGAGGAACAGGGGAAAGTGCTTCACACTGAAGCTTTCTTT	CASSEEQGKVLHTEAFF
TRBV7-9	NA	TRBD2	TRBJ2-7	TGTGCCTACCATAGCGGGTCCCCCTACGAGCAGTACTTC	CAYHSGSPYEQYF
TRBV6-6	once	NA	TRBJ1-2	TGTGCCAGCAAAAGACAACAGAATGGCTACACCTTC	CASKRQQNGYTF
TRBV4-2	NA	NA	TRBJ2-7	TGTGCCAGCAGCCAAACAGCGAGCTCCTACGAGCAGTACTTC	CASSQTASSYEQYF
TRBV10-1	NA	TRBD2	TRBJ2-1	TGCGCCAGCAGTGAGTCCCTAGCGGCAAACAATGAGCAGTTCTTC	CASSESLAANNEQFF
TRBV25-1	NA	NA	TRBJ1-4	TGTGCCAGCGGCCGACGTGGCGAAAAACTGTTTTTT	CASGRRGEKLFF
TRBV27	NA	TRBD1	TRBJ1-4	TGTGCCAGCAGTTTATGGACAGGGCCTAATGAAAAACTGTTTTTT	CASSLWTGPNEKLFF
TRBV5-1	NA	NA	TRBJ1-1	TGCGCCAGCAGCTTGGTGACCAGGGACCCTGAAGCTTTCTTT	CASSLVTRDPEAFF
TRBV2	NA	NA	TRBJ2-5	TGTGCCAGCAGTGAAGTGTCACCTCGGGAGACCCAGTACTTC	CASSEVSPRETQYF
TRBV11-2	NA	NA	TRBJ1-2	TGTGCCACACCGACCGACAGGCCCCCTAACTATGGCTACACCTTC	CATPTDRPPNYGYTF
TRBV11-3	NA	TRBD2	TRBJ2-2	TGTGCCAGCAGCCCCGGGACTAGCGATACCGGGGAGCTGTTTTTT	CASSPGTSDTGELFF
TRBV6-6	NA	TRBD1	TRBJ2-7	TGTGCCAGCACCCCGGACAGGGGGTACGAGCAGTACTTC	CASTPDRGYEQYF
TRBV6-5	NA	TRBD1	TRBJ1-1	TGTGCCAGCAGTTACAGGGGGCCCACTGAAGCTTTCTTT	CASSYRGPTEAFF
TRBV19	NA	NA	TRBJ1-1	TGTGCCAGTAGTATGGGCAGGATGGGTACTGAAGCTTTCTTT	CASSMGRMGTEAFF
TRBV6-1	once	TRBD2	TRBJ2-7	TGTGCCAGCAGTGCAGGACTAGCGGACTCCTACGAGCAGTACTTC	CASSAGLADSYEQYF
TRBV10-1	NA	NA	TRBJ1-2	TGCGCCAGCAGTGACGTGAGGGTCTATGGCTACACCTTC	CASSDVRVYGYTF
TRBV15	NA	NA	TRBJ1-2	TGTGCCACCAGCGGTCAGGGTGGCGGTAACTATGGCTACACCTTC	CATSGQGGGNYGYTF
TRBV18	NA	NA	TRBJ2-3	TGTGCCAGCTCGGGGGCGGCAGATACGCAGTATTTT	CASSGAADTQYF
TRBV19	once	NA	TRBJ2-3	TGTGCCAGTAGTAGCGGGAGCACAGATACGCAGTATTTT	CASSSGSTDTQYF
TRBV9	once	NA	TRBJ2-7	TGTGCCAGCAGCGTAGGCCTCTCACCCCTCTACGAGCAGTACTTC	CASSVGLSPLYEQYF
TRBV11-3	NA	TRBD1	TRBJ1-1	TGTGCCAGCAGCCGACGGACAGGGGGCGGCACTGAAGCTTTCTTT	CASSRRTGGGTEAFF
TRBV4-3	NA	TRBD2	TRBJ2-1	TGCGCCAGCAGCCAAGCAACTAGCGGGGGTTCTTTTTGGAATGAGCAGTTCTTC	CASSQATSGGSFWNEQFF
TRBV7-2	NA	NA	TRBJ2-7	TGTGCCAGCAGCCCTGGGTTTGCAGGGAGCGAGCAGTACTTC	CASSPGFAGSEQYF
TRBV7-2	NA	NA	TRBJ2-3	TGTGCCAGCAGCTTCAGTTATCGGACAGATACGCAGTATTTT	CASSFSYRTDTQYF
TRBV6-5	NA	NA	TRBJ1-2	TGTGCCAGCAGTTACTCGAATTACGGCTACACCTTC	CASSYSNYGYTF
TRBV5-5	NA	NA	TRBJ2-7	TGTGCCAGCAGTCGGAACCCCTACGAGCAGTACTTC	CASSRNPYEQYF